The present T cell receptor (beta chain) was sequenced within a study of CD8 T cells in Susac syndrome. The authors carried out high-throughput sequencing of TCR beta. They applied it to CD8+ and CD4+ T cells obtained from blood. With random hexamers, reverse transcription was performed on about 0.45 to 1 ug of RNA. The immunoSEQ assay covered 54 Vbeta and 13 Jbeta segments for CDR3. MiXCR was run by TCRdb on the immunoSEQ multiplex PCR reads, yielding one entry per CDR3 protein. The sample carries about 180,000 distinct CDR3 sequences, 90% to 96% recorded once. Germline-derived CDR1 and CDR2 are SNHLY and FYNNEI. This CDR3 contains 14 residues. V dropped 6 bases and J dropped 7; count of bases not matched to a gene: 9.

The sequenced material came from CD4+ T cells from PBMCs. This chain links TRBV2 with TRBJ2-1; 7 bases are shared with TRBD2. The clonotype originates from a human donor with multiple sclerosis. This CDR3 reads CASSAITSDNEQFF. The DNA for the CDR3 is TGTGCCAGCAGCGCTATCACTAGCGATAATGAGCAGTTCTTC.